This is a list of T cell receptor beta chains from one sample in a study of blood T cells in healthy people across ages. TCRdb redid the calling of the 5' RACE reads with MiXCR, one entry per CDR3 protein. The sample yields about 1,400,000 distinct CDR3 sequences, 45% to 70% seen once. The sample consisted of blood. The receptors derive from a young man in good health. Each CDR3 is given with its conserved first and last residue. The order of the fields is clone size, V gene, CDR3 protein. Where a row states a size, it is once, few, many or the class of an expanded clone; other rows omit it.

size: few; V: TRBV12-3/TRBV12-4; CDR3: CASSPHDRGYEQYF
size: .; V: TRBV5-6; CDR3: CASSLVRRALVDTQYF
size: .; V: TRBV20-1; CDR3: CSALGPGRAKNIQYF
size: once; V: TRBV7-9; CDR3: CASSLPPWETQYF
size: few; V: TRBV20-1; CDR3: CSATPTGGPSETQYF
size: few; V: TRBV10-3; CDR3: CAISGSGSERHTQFF
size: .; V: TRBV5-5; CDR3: CASSPDRAYNEQFF
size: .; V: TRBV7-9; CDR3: CASSPPWSPGVVVGELFF
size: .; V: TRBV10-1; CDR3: CASSGPGAGENTGELFF
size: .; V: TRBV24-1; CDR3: CATSDSSGLASGELFF
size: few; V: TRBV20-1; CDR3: CSARLVSYNEQFF
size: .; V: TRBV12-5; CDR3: CASGRDRGTEAFF
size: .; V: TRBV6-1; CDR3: CASSLLQVKPYNEQFF
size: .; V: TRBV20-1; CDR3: CSARDIENNYGYTF
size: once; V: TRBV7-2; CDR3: CASSSPHQVGDDEQYF
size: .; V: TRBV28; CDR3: CASSLTGEVTKNIQYF
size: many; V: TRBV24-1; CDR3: CATSQPGRYEQYF
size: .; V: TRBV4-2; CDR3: CASSQEWNSGNQPQHF
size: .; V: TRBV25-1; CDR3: CASSELLAGEQFF
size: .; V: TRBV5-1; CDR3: CASSLYLGTYEQYF
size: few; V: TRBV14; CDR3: CASSQEDTHYGYTF
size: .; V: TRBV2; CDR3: CASSVFSSKSSYNEQFF
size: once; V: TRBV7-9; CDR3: CASRSVQNTEAFF
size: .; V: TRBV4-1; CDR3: CASSQPGPPSGANVLTF
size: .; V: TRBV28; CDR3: CASRLGQRNSPLHF
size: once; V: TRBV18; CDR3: CASSRWPIQTAASGYTGELFF
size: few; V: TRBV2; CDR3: CASTETLQGDEQFF
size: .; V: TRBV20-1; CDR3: CSAHTGTRYGYTF
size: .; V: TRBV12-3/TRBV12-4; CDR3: CASSLELIGGNSPLHF